This T cell receptor (beta chain) was recovered during a study of cytomegalovirus exposure and HLA in healthy donors. In the case of this clone: The antigen is unknown.

Trimming shortened V by 1 base and J by 4 bases, and 8 bases separated the two germline ends. CDR1 is LNHNV and CDR2 is YYDKDF in the germline V gene (reference sequence). The CDR3 extends over 14 amino acids. Both 60 Vbeta primers and 13 Jbeta primers went into the PCR. Repertoires were generated with immunoSEQ multiplex PCR, while TCRdb's copy carries only in-frame clones and drops some. The sample holds nearly 300,000 clones, roughly 88% seen once. General study findings and limits: The study carried out a later analysis of TCR beta sequences. It associated some 18,000 of them with specific HLA alleles at a false discovery rate of 0.05.

The TCR sequence derives from a man in his forties in good health and CMV-seropositive. The sequencing input was PBMCs. The V and J genes are TRBV15 and TRBJ1-3, with unresolved D. The CDR3 region is CATSRGAGGNTIYF. The CDR3 DNA is TGTGCCACCAGCAGAGGGGCAGGAGGAAACACCATATATTTT. Full variable domain (rest looked up from reference TRBV15 and TRBJ1-3): DAMVIQNPRYQVTQFGKPVTLSCSQTLNHNVMYWYQQKSSQAPKLLFHYYDKDFNNEADTPDNFQSRRPNTSFCFLDIRSPGLGDTAMYLCATSRGAGGNTIYFGEGSWLTVV.